Reported below is one T cell receptor beta chain. The antigen remains undetermined. This sample was included in a study of shared clonotypes between healthy human individuals. An assay was performed, and its level was deep. The authors split each subset's genomic DNA evenly across several immunoSEQ plates. Repertoires were generated with immunoSEQ multiplex PCR, while TCRdb's copy carries only in-frame clones and drops some. Altogether about 1.4 million clones are present, more than 95% being singletons, with the ten largest covering about 1.2%. The germline V gene has CDR1 MNHEY and CDR2 SMNVEV (reference sequence). Trimming at V came to 7 bases and at J to 5 bases, leaving 21 bases not matched to a gene. The CDR3 loop spans 20 amino acids. Points from the study as a whole: Larger richness was generally estimated for naive than memory subsets.

This receptor was taken from a man younger than 40 in good health. The chain carries TRBV27 and TRBJ2-5; 14 bases are a match to TRBD2. The material sequenced was naive CD4+ T cells sorted from blood. Subset denoted: CD45RA+ positively selected. CDR3 protein: CASKSLFWGTSGSQGETQYF. DNA for the CDR3: TGTGCCAGCAAATCTTTATTCTGGGGGACTAGCGGGAGTCAGGGGGAGACCCAGTACTTC.